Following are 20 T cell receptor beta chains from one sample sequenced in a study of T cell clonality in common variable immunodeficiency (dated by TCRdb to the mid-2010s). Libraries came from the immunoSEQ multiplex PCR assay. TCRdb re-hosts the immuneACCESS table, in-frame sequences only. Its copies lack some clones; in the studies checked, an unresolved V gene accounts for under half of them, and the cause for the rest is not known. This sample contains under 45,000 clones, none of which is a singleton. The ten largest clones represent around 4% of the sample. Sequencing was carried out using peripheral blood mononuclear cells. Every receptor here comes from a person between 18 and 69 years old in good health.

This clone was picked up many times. CDR3 residues: CSADNRGGDTEAFF. The CDR3 DNA, read in part, is TGCAGTGCGGATAACAGGGGGGGGGACACTGAA. The chain employs TRBV20-1 and TRBJ1-1; 8 bases are shared with TRBD1. With the read ending 3 residues before the CDR3 end, the germline J gene is used to fill in that end. CDR1 is DFQATT and CDR2 is SNEGSKA in the germline V gene (reference sequence). Unmatched junction bases numbered 9, after V lost 6 bases and J lost 3 bases. The CDR3 has 14 amino acids.

CDR3 in amino acids: CSAPLLTSNEQFF. The sequenced CDR3 bases are TGCAGTGCTCCCCTGTTGACTAGCAATGAG. V usage is TRBV20-1 and J usage is TRBJ2-1; D is perhaps TRBD2 (6 bases). The CDR3 end lies 3 residues beyond the end of the read and is filled in from the germline J gene. V shed 5 bases and J shed 6 bases, with 14 bases lying between them. The CDR3 runs to 13 residues. Per the germline V gene, CDR1 is DFQATT and CDR2 is SNEGSKA (reference sequence).

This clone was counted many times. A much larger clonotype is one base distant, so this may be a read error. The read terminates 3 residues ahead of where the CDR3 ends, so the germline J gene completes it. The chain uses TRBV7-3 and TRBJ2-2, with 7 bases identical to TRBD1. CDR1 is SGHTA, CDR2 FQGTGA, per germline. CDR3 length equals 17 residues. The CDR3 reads CASSLTGGASGANVLFF. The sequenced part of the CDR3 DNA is TGTGCCAGCAGCTTAACAGGGGGCGCTTCTGGGGCCAACGTG.

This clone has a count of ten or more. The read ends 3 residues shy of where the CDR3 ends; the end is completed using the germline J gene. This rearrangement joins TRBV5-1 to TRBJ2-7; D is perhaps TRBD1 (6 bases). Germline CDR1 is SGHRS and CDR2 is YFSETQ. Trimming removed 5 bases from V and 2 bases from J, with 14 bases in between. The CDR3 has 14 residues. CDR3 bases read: TGCGCCAGCAGTTCAGGGGTGCGGACCTACGAG. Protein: CASSSGVRTYE. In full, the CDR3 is CASSSGVRTYEQYF.

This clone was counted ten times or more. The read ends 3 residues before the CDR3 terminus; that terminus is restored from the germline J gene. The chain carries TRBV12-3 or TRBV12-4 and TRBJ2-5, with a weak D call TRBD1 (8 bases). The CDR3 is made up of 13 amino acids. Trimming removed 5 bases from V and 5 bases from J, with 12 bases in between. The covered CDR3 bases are TGTGCCAGCAGTCAACAGGGGGGGGAGACC. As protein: CASSQQGGET. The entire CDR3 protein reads CASSQQGGETQYF.

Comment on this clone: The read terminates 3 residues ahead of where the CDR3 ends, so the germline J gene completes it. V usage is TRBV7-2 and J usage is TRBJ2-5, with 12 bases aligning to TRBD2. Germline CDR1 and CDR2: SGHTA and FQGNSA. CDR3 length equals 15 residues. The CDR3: CASSFLAGGTDTQYF. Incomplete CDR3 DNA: TGTGCCAGCAGCTTTCTAGCGGGGGGGACGGATACC.

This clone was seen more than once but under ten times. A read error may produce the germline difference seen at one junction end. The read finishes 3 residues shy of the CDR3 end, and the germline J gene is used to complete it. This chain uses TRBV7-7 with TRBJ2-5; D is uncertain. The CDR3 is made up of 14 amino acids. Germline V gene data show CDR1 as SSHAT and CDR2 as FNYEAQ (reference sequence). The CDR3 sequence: CASSFGGNQETQYF. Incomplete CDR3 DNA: TGTGCTAGCAGCTTCGGCGGTAACCAAGAGACC.

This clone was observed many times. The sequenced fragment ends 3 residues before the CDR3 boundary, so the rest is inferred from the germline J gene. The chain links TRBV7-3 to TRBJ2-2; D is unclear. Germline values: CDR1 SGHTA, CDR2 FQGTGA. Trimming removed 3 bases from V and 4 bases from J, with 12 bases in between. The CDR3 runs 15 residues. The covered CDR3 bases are TGTGCCAGCAGCTTTGGTCCTCCCAGCACCGGGGAG. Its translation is CASSFGPPSTGE. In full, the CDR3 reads CASSFGPPSTGELFF.

This CDR3 reads CASSWTGTYGYTF. Partial CDR3 DNA: TGTGCCAGCAGCTGGACAGGCACCTATGGC. The gene calls are TRBV7-8 and TRBJ1-2, with 7 bases lining up with TRBD1. The CDR3 end falls 3 residues outside the read, so it is completed with the germline J gene. Trimming cost V 4 bases and J 4 bases; bases outside gene matches: 3. Per germline, CDR1 SGHVS and CDR2 FQNEAQ. The CDR3 has 13 amino acids.

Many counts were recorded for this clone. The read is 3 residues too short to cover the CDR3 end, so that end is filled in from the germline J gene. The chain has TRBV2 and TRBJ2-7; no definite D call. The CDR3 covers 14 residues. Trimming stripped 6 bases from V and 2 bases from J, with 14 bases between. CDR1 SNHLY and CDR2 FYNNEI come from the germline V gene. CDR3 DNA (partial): TGTGCCAGCAGGGAATCTAATGCACCCTACGAG. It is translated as CASRESNAPYE. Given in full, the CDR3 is CASRESNAPYEQYF.

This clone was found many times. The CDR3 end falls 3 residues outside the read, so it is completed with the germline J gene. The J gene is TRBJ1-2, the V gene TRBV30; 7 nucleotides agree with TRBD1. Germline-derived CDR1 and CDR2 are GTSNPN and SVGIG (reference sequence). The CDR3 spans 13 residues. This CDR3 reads CAWTQDRLGGYTF. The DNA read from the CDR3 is TGTGCCTGGACCCAGGACAGGTTGGGCGGC.

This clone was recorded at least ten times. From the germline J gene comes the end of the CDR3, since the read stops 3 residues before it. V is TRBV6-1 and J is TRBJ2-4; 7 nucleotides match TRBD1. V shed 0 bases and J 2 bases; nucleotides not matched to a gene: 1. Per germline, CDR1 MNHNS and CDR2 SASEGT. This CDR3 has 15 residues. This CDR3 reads CASSEADRSKNIQYF. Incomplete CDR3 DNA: TGTGCCAGCAGTGAAGCGGACAGGTCCAAAAACATT.

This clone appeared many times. The CDR3 spells CSALRGSSHSNQPQHF. The covered CDR3 bases are TGCAGTGCCCTTAGGGGGAGCTCGCATAGCAATCAGCCC. The chain couples TRBV20-1 to TRBJ1-5; the D gene is possibly TRBD1 (6 bases). The CDR3 is cut off 3 residues early in the read; its end comes from the germline J gene. Trimming removed 6 bases from V and 0 bases from J, with 18 bases in between. Germline V gene data show CDR1 as DFQATT and CDR2 as SNEGSKA (reference sequence). This CDR3 spans 16 amino acids.

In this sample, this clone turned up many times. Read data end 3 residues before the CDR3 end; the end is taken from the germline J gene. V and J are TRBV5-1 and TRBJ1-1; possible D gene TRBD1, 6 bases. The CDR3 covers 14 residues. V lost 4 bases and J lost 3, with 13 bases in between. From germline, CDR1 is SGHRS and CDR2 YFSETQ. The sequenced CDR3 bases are TGCGCCAGCAGCCAACAGGGTAAGGACACTGAA. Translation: CASSQQGKDTE. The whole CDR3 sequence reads CASSQQGKDTEAFF.

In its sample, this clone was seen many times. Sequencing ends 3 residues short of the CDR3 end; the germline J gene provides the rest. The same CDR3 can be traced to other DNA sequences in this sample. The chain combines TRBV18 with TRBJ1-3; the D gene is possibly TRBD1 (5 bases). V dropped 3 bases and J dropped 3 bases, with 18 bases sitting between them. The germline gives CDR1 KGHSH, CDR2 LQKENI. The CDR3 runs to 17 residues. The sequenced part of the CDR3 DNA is TGTGCCAGCTCACCCCTCGGCCGCGGGGGGGGTGGAAACACC. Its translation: CASSPLGRGGGGNT. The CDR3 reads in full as CASSPLGRGGGGNTIYF.

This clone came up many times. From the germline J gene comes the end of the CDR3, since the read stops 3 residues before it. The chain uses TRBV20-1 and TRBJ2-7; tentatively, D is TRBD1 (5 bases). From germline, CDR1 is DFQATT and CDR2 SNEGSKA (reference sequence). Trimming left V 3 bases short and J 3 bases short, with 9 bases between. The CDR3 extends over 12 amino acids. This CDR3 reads CSARARGYEQYF. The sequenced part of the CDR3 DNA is TGCAGTGCTAGGGCAAGGGGCTACGAG.

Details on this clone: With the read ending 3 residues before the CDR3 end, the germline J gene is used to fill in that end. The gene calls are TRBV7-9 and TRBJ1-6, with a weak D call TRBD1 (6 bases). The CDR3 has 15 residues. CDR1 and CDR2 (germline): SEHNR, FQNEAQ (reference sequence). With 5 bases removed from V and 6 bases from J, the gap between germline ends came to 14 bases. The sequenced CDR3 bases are TGTGCCAGCAGCCCCTCTACAGGGTTTAATTCACCC. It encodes CASSPSTGFNSP. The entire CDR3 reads CASSPSTGFNSPLHF.

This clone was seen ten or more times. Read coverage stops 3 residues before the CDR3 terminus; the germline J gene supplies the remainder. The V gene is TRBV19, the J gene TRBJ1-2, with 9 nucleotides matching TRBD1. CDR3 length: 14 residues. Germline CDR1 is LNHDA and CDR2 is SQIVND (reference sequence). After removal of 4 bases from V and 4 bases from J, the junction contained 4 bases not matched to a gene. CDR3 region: CASSKTGGGYGYTF. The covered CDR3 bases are TGTGCCAGTAGTAAGACAGGGGGAGGCTATGGC.

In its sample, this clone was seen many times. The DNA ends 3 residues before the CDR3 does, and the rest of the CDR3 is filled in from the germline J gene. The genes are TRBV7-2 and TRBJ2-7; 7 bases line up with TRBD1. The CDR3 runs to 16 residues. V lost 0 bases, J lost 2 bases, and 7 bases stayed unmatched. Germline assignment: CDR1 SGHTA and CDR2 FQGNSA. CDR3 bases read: TGTGCCAGCAGCTTAGCGAACGTCGGACAGGCCTACGAG. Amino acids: CASSLANVGQAYE. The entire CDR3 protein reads CASSLANVGQAYEQYF.

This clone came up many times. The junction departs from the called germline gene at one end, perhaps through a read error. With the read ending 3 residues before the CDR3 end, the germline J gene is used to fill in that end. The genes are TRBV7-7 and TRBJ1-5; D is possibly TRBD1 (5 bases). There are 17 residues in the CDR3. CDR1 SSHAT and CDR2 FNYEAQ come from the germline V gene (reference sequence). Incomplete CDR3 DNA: TGTGCTAGCAGCTTAGGAAGGGCAGGGCCCGGCAATCAGCCC. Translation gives CASSLGRAGPGNQP. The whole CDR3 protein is CASSLGRAGPGNQPQHF.